This is a list of T cell receptor beta chains from one sample in a study of EBV T-cell therapy then PD-1 blockade in nasopharyngeal carcinoma. The protocol was immunoSEQ multiplex PCR, while the TCRdb copy is restricted to in-frame clones and leaves out a portion. Of 19,000 or so clones in the sample, approximately 83% were seen once. Antigens for these TCRs are unknown. This specimen consisted of CD8+ T cells from blood, obtained at day 0 from a patient whose treatment included autologous EBV-specific T cells and nivolumab. The receptor source for this set is a man aged 35 to 55 with nasopharyngeal carcinoma. CDR3s include the opening cysteine and the closing phenylalanine or tryptophan.

V gene,CDR3 length,J gene,CDR3 protein
TRBV19,13,TRBJ1-1,CASSNPGHTEAFF
TRBV30,11,TRBJ2-3,CAWSVTDTQYF
TRBV6-1,15,TRBJ2-1,CASSEASGGYNEQFF
TRBV7-9,17,TRBJ2-3,CASSSRDRDKYPDTQYF
TRBV6-2/TRBV6-3,15,TRBJ2-2,CASSGRGDSAGELFF
TRBV6-1,15,TRBJ2-2,CASSDKQGWTGELFF
TRBV6-5,12,TRBJ2-7,CASSPDWHEQYF
TRBV6-5,14,TRBJ1-5,CASSYSASNQPQHF
TRBV7-3,17,TRBJ2-1,CASSPRDRARTGNEQFF
TRBV30,13,TRBJ1-6,CAWNGVENSPLHF
TRBV2,10,TRBJ2-7,CASISRSPYF
TRBV7-3,15,TRBJ2-1,CASSLGLSSYNEQFF
TRBV19,14,TRBJ1-2,CASSIDLYNYGYTF
TRBV6-5,15,TRBJ1-2,CASSYSSIMAYGYTF
TRBV6-5,11,TRBJ2-2,CASTGSGELFF
TRBV10-2,12,TRBJ1-2,CASKGQTYGYTF
TRBV2,14,TRBJ1-2,CASSERTAFYGYTF
TRBV7-2,15,TRBJ2-3,CASSTTGVGGDTQYF
TRBV6-4,13,TRBJ2-1,CASSGGGVNEQFF
TRBV6-6,15,TRBJ1-5,CASSYSDRFRQPQHF
TRBV18,15,TRBJ1-4,CASSIVNAAHEKLFF
TRBV19,15,TRBJ2-2,CASSIGGGGPGELFF
TRBV2,14,TRBJ1-5,CASSEGQGWQPQHF
TRBV3-1/TRBV3-2,14,TRBJ2-1,CASSLRTRSIEQFF
TRBV6-5,14,TRBJ2-1,CASSHGQEVNEQFF
TRBV10-3,14,TRBJ2-7,CAISEPGTSDEQYF
TRBV10-3,16,TRBJ2-1,CAISESWSRSNNEQFF
TRBV7-8,18,TRBJ1-1,CASSLAQGLGFFNTEAFF
TRBV29-1,11,TRBJ2-7,CSVVTSWEQYF
TRBV4-3,15,TRBJ1-4,CASSHGTGLNEKLFF
TRBV5-4,14,TRBJ2-7,CASSPWGSSYEQYF
TRBV5-4,15,TRBJ2-3,CASSFSGGAPDTQYF
TRBV6-2/TRBV6-3,14,TRBJ2-7,CASSPKRDLWEQYF
TRBV5-6,16,TRBJ1-6,CASSLTRQGKTSPLHF
TRBV5-1,15,TRBJ2-2,CASSQDRDNTGELFF
TRBV28,15,TRBJ2-1,CASTLSDRGTHEQFF
TRBV6-2/TRBV6-3,14,TRBJ1-1,CASSYLTLNTEAFF